The rows below give T cell receptor beta chains drawn from one sample of a study of blood T cell repertoires in COVID-19. Libraries were prepared by immunoSEQ multiplex PCR; TCRdb keeps only in-frame clonotypes and omits some of them. Among about 58,000 clones listed, more than 60% were seen once. The sequenced material came from peripheral blood. The receptors were gathered from a human donor in a cohort sampled during active COVID-19. The CDR3 runs from the conserved cysteine through the conserved F or W. Each record gives: clone size, J gene, V gene, D gene, CDR3 DNA, CDR3 protein. D genes are given only for firm matches. Size is omitted from some rows. Given values are once, few, many or a class for expanded clones.

few | TRBJ1-2 | TRBV7-9 | NA | TGTGCCAGCAGCTTAGAGAGTTATGGCTACACCTTC | CASSLESYGYTF
NA | TRBJ2-5 | TRBV10-1 | TRBD2 | TGCGCCAGCAGTGATTCGGCGGAGCGGGGGGAGACCCAGTACTTC | CASSDSAERGETQYF
NA | TRBJ1-1 | TRBV19 | NA | TGTGCCAGTAGTATGAGACAGAACACTGAAGCTTTCTTT | CASSMRQNTEAFF
NA | TRBJ2-7 | TRBV24-1 | TRBD1 | TGTGCCACCAGTGACGGGACAGCCTACTCCTACGAGCAGTACTTC | CATSDGTAYSYEQYF
NA | TRBJ2-7 | TRBV5-6 | NA | TGTGCCAGCAGCCTGTATGCGGGGAGCTACGAGCAGTACTTC | CASSLYAGSYEQYF
NA | TRBJ2-7 | TRBV5-1 | NA | TGCGCCAGCAGCTGGGACAACTCCTACGAGCAGTACTTC | CASSWDNSYEQYF
NA | TRBJ1-2 | TRBV5-6 | TRBD1 | TGTGCCAGCAGCTTGGCCCCCGGGACAGGGGGCGGCTACACCTTC | CASSLAPGTGGGYTF
NA | TRBJ2-7 | TRBV9 | NA | TGTGCCAGCAGCCTGACGGTGGCAGGGTACGAGCAGTACTTC | CASSLTVAGYEQYF
once | TRBJ1-2 | TRBV7-2 | NA | TGTGCCAGCAGCTCAGGGACAAGGGGGACCGGCTACACCTTC | CASSSGTRGTGYTF
NA | TRBJ2-1 | TRBV19 | NA | TGTGCCAGTAGTGTTGGTGGCAACTCCTACAATGAGCAGTTCTTC | CASSVGGNSYNEQFF
NA | TRBJ2-1 | TRBV7-6 | NA | TGTGCCAGCAGCCTCTACGCCGCGGGGGCTAACTACAATGAGCAGTTCTTC | CASSLYAAGANYNEQFF
NA | TRBJ2-7 | TRBV5-4 | NA | TGTGCCAGCAGCCCCACCTACGGCGAGCAGTACTTC | CASSPTYGEQYF
NA | TRBJ2-6 | TRBV19 | NA | TGTGCCAGTAGCGTTGGGGCCAACGTCCTGACTTTC | CASSVGANVLTF
NA | TRBJ2-3 | TRBV28 | TRBD1 | TGTGCCAGTGACGGGACAGCTGGCACATATACGCAGTATTTT | CASDGTAGTYTQYF
NA | TRBJ1-2 | TRBV7-9 | NA | TGTGCCAGCAGCTTAGGTCGGGGTTATGGCTACACCTTC | CASSLGRGYGYTF
NA | TRBJ2-5 | TRBV2 | NA | TGTGCCAGCGCGGGCCGGGAGACCCAGTACTTC | CASAGRETQYF
NA | TRBJ2-7 | TRBV13 | TRBD1 | TGTGCCAGCAGCATCGGGACAGCTCCCTACGAGCAGTACTTC | CASSIGTAPYEQYF
NA | TRBJ2-7 | TRBV18 | NA | TGTGCCAGCTCACGCGACACCCTCTACGAGCAGTACTTC | CASSRDTLYEQYF
once | TRBJ2-6 | TRBV5-4 | NA | TGTGCCAGCAGCTTGGATCAGACTGGGGCCAACGTCCTGACTTTC | CASSLDQTGANVLTF
NA | TRBJ2-5 | TRBV7-2 | TRBD2 | TGTGCCAGCAGCCAGCGGGGGGGCCAAAAAGAGACCCAGTACTTC | CASSQRGGQKETQYF
NA | TRBJ1-5 | TRBV28 | NA | TGTGCCAGCAGTTTACGGGGAGGGCAGCCCCAGCATTTT | CASSLRGGQPQHF
NA | TRBJ1-4 | TRBV15 | NA | TGTGCCACCAGCACCCGACAGAGTGAAAAACTGTTTTTT | CATSTRQSEKLFF
NA | TRBJ1-2 | TRBV7-9 | TRBD1 | TGTGCCAGCAGCCCAGTGGAGGGGGCTTCCAGGGAGTACGGCTACACCTTC | CASSPVEGASREYGYTF
NA | TRBJ1-1 | TRBV12-3/TRBV12-4 | NA | TGTGCCAGCATTCACAGGGCTGAAGCTTTCTTT | CASIHRAEAFF
NA | TRBJ1-2 | TRBV4-1 | NA | TGCGCCAGCAGCCTACAAGGGGACTATGGCTACACCTTC | CASSLQGDYGYTF
NA | TRBJ1-1 | TRBV12-3/TRBV12-4 | NA | TGTGCCAGCAGGGATCCAGGGATGAGAGCTTTCTTT | CASRDPGMRAFF
few | TRBJ1-1 | TRBV20-1 | NA | TGCAGTGCTAGTGAGGGCTCAAACACTGAAGCTTTCTTT | CSASEGSNTEAFF
many | TRBJ2-7 | TRBV6-5 | NA | TGTGCCAGCAGTTCCAGTCTTGGCCCCGGGGGCTACGAGCAGTACTTC | CASSSSLGPGGYEQYF
once | TRBJ2-7 | TRBV18 | TRBD1 | TGTGCCAGCTCTTACGACAGGGCCTACGAGCAGTACTTC | CASSYDRAYEQYF
NA | TRBJ1-1 | TRBV29-1 | TRBD1 | TGCAGCGCATTGACAGGGCTGACTGAAGCTTTCTTT | CSALTGLTEAFF
NA | TRBJ1-1 | TRBV28 | NA | TGTGCCAGCAGTTTCGGAGGCACGGCTTTCTTT | CASSFGGTAFF
NA | TRBJ2-7 | TRBV7-9 | NA | TGTGCCAGCAGCTTAAATTTAGGCGGGGACCGGTACGAGCAGTACTTC | CASSLNLGGDRYEQYF
NA | TRBJ1-3 | TRBV27 | NA | TGTGCCAGCAGTCGGTTTGGGAGGGCCTCTGGAAACACCATATATTTT | CASSRFGRASGNTIYF
NA | TRBJ1-2 | TRBV6-2/TRBV6-3 | NA | TGTGCCAGCAGCCCCTCAGGGTTGTATGGCTACACCTTC | CASSPSGLYGYTF